The 3 T cell receptor beta chains given below trace back to one sample, sequenced in a study of T cells in tuberculosis. The time point was: new active TB diagnosis, blood taken before or within 7 days of starting treatment. Sequenced by immunoSEQ multiplex PCR; TCRdb stores in-frame clones only, minus some. The table has about 34,000 clones, around 93% seen once. This specimen was PBMCs, taken at tuberculosis diagnosis. The receptors here all came from an adult with tuberculosis.

The genes are TRBV19 and TRBJ1-5, with TRBD1 matching over 12 bases. V was clipped by 9 bases and J by 0 bases; unmatched bases: 6. CDR1 is LNHDA, CDR2 SQIVND, per germline (reference sequence). There are 16 residues in the CDR3. The CDR3 DNA sequence: TGTGCCAGAGGGACAGGGGGCAATTTTAGCAATCAGCCCCAGCATTTT. Translated: CARGTGGNFSNQPQHF. The full variable domain, completed using reference TRBV19 and TRBJ1-5, is DGGITQSPKYLFRKEGQNVTLSCEQNLNHDAMYWYRQDPGQGLRLIYYSQIVNDFQKGDIAEGYSVSREKKESFPLTVTSAQKNPTAFYLCARGTGGNFSNQPQHFGDGTRLSIL.

This chain connects TRBV20-1 to TRBJ1-1; unclear D gene. The length of the CDR3 is 9 residues. V was clipped by 5 bases and J by 5 bases, with 3 bases between them. Germline V CDR1 and CDR2: DFQATT, SNEGSKA (reference sequence). The CDR3 sequence: CSAPTEAFF. Here the CDR3 DNA reads TGCAGTGCTCCTACTGAAGCTTTCTTT.

The chain links TRBV10-1 to TRBJ1-1; 9 bases are shared with TRBD1. The CDR3 contains 15 residues. V was pared by 8 bases and J by 8 bases, with 15 bases of the junction left unmatched. Germline CDR1 WNHNN, CDR2 SYGVQD (reference sequence). Here the CDR3 reads CASPKVGQGTSEAFF. For the CDR3, the DNA is TGCGCCAGCCCTAAGGTCGGACAGGGGACTTCCGAAGCTTTCTTT.